This T cell receptor (beta chain) was observed in a study of response to subunit inactivated influenza vaccine. MiXCR, run by TCRdb on the RT-PCR reads, gives a single entry per CDR3 protein. The table includes about 700,000 distinct CDR3 sequences, 11% to 15% detected once. Findings and caveats of the study: Every seasonal influenza vaccination brings in few new T cells, the authors suggested.

This clonotype was recorded a few times. Antigen specificity is unknown. Material: PBMCs from blood, obtained less than 15 days before vaccination. This TCR was sampled from a man aged 50 to 59 who received an inactivated influenza vaccine.

CDR3 region: CASIAGQGARGQPQHF. The CDR3, as DNA: TGTGCCAGCATCGCGGGACAGGGGGCGCGGGGTCAGCCCCAGCATTTT. The chain has TRBV28 and TRBJ1-5; TRBD1 aligns across 12 bases. Trimming cost V 7 bases and J 6 bases; bases outside gene matches: 10. The CDR3 runs 16 residues. Germline CDR1 MDHEN, CDR2 SYDVKM. The variable domain in full, completed from reference TRBV28 and TRBJ1-5, reads DVKVTQSSRYLVKRTGEKVFLECVQDMDHENMFWYRQDPGLGLRLIYFSYDVKMKEKGDIPEGYSVSREKKERFSLILESASTNQTSMYLCASIAGQGARGQPQHFGDGTRLSIL.